The clone carrying this T cell receptor (beta chain) was picked up many times. Gene-specific TRAV and TRBV primers were used for first-strand cDNA, covering alpha and beta chains. For amplifying TCRs, the PCR ran for approximately 18 cycles with Phusion, which was used together with a constant-region primer and the adapter on the V primers. TCRdb fed the reads into MiXCR, producing one record per CDR3 protein. Altogether 35,000 to 45,000 distinct CDR3 sequences are present, about 28% being singletons, with the ten largest covering roughly 3.7%. The time point denotes: before trial treatment. The source of the sample is a study of low-dose radiotherapy and immunotherapy resistance in tumors. Study as a whole: Fractions of 0.5 Gy went to Cohort 1 every 2 weeks, totaling 6.5 Gy. Across 26 weeks, 13 Gy in total went to Cohort 2, delivered as 1 Gy per fraction every two weeks. On an every-two-weeks schedule, patients received intravenous nivolumab 240 mg, along with ipilimumab 1 mg/kg every six weeks.

V lost 7 bases to trimming and J lost 0 bases, with 10 bases between them. This CDR3 region has 14 residues. CDR1 and CDR2 from the germline V gene are MNHEY and SVGEGT. The sequence was obtained from a male donor with gallbladder cancer. The chain couples TRBV6-2 or TRBV6-3 to TRBJ2-1; D remains unclear. Source: PBMCs, taken before treatment. For the CDR3, the DNA is TGTGCCAGCACCTCGGACGCCTCCTACAATGAGCAGTTCTTC. Its protein product is CASTSDASYNEQFF.